The 3 T cell receptor beta chains reported below all come from one sample, sequenced in a study of T cells in Graves' hyperthyroidism and ophthalmopathy. The CDR3 regions of TCR beta were amplified from RNA transcripts. With the HTBI primer set, the TCR CDR3 went through a first round of RT-PCR. One entry per CDR3 protein, called by TCRdb with MiXCR from the multiplex PCR reads. The sample contains 500,000 to 750,000 distinct CDR3 sequences, about 14% of which appear only once. The sequenced sample was blood. The receptor set was obtained from a woman aged 18-35 years with Graves' ophthalmopathy.

Many counts were recorded for this clonotype. The V call is TRBV28, the J call TRBJ1-2; D unresolved. The CDR3 spans 15 residues. Germline CDR1 reads MDHEN; CDR2 reads SYDVKM. The germline V and J ends were trimmed by 6 bases and 0 bases, with 14 bases remaining between them. CDR3 in amino acids: CASSPPWRPNYGYTF. CDR3 nucleotide sequence: TGTGCCAGCAGCCCCCCGTGGCGGCCTAACTATGGCTACACCTTC.

At least ten counts were recorded for this clonotype. The chain employs TRBV14 and TRBJ2-3; D not certain. With 0 bases removed from V and 1 base from J, the gap between germline ends came to 11 bases. This CDR3 is 16 amino acids long. CDR1 is SGHDN, CDR2 FVKESK, per germline. This CDR3 is CASSQDLSPGTDTQYF. The CDR3 DNA follows: TGTGCCAGCAGCCAAGACCTATCTCCTGGCACAGATACGCAGTATTTT.

In regard to this clonotype: Given a much more abundant clone one base away, this may be a read error. CDR3 in amino acids: CSVPNTGGSMDTEAFF. As DNA, the CDR3 is TGCAGCGTCCCTAACACAGGGGGATCAATGGACACTGAAGCTTTCTTT. The chain has TRBV29-1 and TRBJ1-1; TRBD1 agrees at 8 bases. V lost 6 bases and J lost 3; bases outside the gene matches: 15. CDR3 length: 16 amino acids. Germline assignment: CDR1 SQVTM and CDR2 ANQGSEA.